A selection of T cell receptor beta chains follows, all from one sample in a study of blood T cell repertoires in COVID-19. The data were produced by immunoSEQ multiplex PCR, yet TCRdb's version contains in-frame clones alone and is incomplete. The sample lists about 40,000 clones, around 90% occurring once. Material for sequencing was peripheral blood. The source is a man aged 55-75 years with acute or convalescent COVID-19. CDR3s include the opening cysteine and the closing phenylalanine or tryptophan. The order of the fields is CDR3 protein, CDR3 DNA, clone size, J gene, D gene, V gene. A D gene is named only where the DNA matches it firmly. The size of a clone is reported for some rows only, either as once, few or many, or as a class for expanded clones.

CASSLWDTGSNTIYF	TGTGCCAGCAGCTTATGGGACACCGGCTCGAACACCATATATTTT	-	TRBJ1-3	-	TRBV11-3
CASSIMGQKYGYTF	TGTGCCAGTAGTATTATGGGGCAGAAGTATGGCTACACCTTC	-	TRBJ1-2	-	TRBV19
CASSQEIPPQGNYSPLHF	TGCGCCAGCAGCCAAGAAATCCCCCCACAGGGTAACTATTCACCCCTCCACTTT	-	TRBJ1-6	-	TRBV4-3
CASSYWRGDTQYF	TGTGCCAGCAGTTACTGGCGGGGAGATACGCAGTATTTT	-	TRBJ2-3	-	TRBV6-5
CASSLVDRGSNNSPLHF	TGCGCCAGCAGCTTAGTAGACAGGGGAAGTAATAATTCACCCCTCCACTTT	few	TRBJ1-6	TRBD1	TRBV5-1
CSARHGDTQYF	TGCAGTGCTAGACACGGAGATACGCAGTATTTT	-	TRBJ2-3	-	TRBV20-1
CASSTSRGYGYTF	TGTGCCAGCTCCACGTCCAGGGGGTATGGCTACACCTTC	-	TRBJ1-2	TRBD1	TRBV6-5
CASSGGLAGTYEQYF	TGTGCCAGCTCAGGGGGGCTAGCGGGCACCTACGAGCAGTACTTC	-	TRBJ2-7	TRBD2	TRBV18
CASRTRDSLNTEAFF	TGTGCCAGTAGGACCCGGGACAGTTTGAACACTGAAGCTTTCTTT	-	TRBJ1-1	TRBD1	TRBV19
CASGQVVSGYTF	TGTGCCAGTGGACAGGTGGTTTCTGGCTACACCTTC	-	TRBJ1-2	TRBD1	TRBV7-2
CAISADIIGAGGTQYF	TGTGCCATCAGTGCGGACATTATCGGAGCGGGAGGAACCCAGTACTTC	-	TRBJ2-5	TRBD2	TRBV10-3
CASSSRRRVTEAFF	TGTGCCAGCAGTTCACGACGCAGGGTCACTGAAGCTTTCTTT	few	TRBJ1-1	-	TRBV27
CASSPKGLDEQFF	TGTGCCAGCAGCCCGAAGGGGCTGGATGAGCAGTTCTTC	-	TRBJ2-1	-	TRBV5-6
CATSDDRGNQPQHF	TGTGCCACCAGTGACGACAGGGGCAATCAGCCCCAGCATTTT	-	TRBJ1-5	TRBD1	TRBV24-1
CSVVGWGDLGQETQYF	TGCAGCGTTGTTGGGTGGGGGGATTTGGGCCAAGAGACCCAGTACTTC	-	TRBJ2-5	-	TRBV29-1
CASTTDGGRGTEAFF	TGTGCCAGCACAACCGACGGGGGGAGGGGAACTGAAGCTTTCTTT	-	TRBJ1-1	-	TRBV7-2
CASRVSYQGADTQYF	TGTGCCAGTAGAGTATCATACCAGGGGGCAGATACGCAGTATTTT	few	TRBJ2-3	TRBD1	TRBV19
CASVEGDWGNTIYF	TGTGCCAGTGTAGAGGGAGACTGGGGAAACACCATATATTTT	-	TRBJ1-3	-	TRBV6-5
CASSEGLAGEQYF	TGTGCCAGCAGTGAAGGGCTAGCCGGAGAGCAGTACTTC	-	TRBJ2-7	-	TRBV2
CASSIDLNQPQHF	TGTGCCAGTAGTATAGACCTAAATCAGCCCCAGCATTTT	-	TRBJ1-5	-	TRBV19
CASSLFLDRNTEAFF	TGTGCCAGCAGCCTATTTCTAGACAGGAACACTGAAGCTTTCTTT	-	TRBJ1-1	-	TRBV3-1/TRBV3-2